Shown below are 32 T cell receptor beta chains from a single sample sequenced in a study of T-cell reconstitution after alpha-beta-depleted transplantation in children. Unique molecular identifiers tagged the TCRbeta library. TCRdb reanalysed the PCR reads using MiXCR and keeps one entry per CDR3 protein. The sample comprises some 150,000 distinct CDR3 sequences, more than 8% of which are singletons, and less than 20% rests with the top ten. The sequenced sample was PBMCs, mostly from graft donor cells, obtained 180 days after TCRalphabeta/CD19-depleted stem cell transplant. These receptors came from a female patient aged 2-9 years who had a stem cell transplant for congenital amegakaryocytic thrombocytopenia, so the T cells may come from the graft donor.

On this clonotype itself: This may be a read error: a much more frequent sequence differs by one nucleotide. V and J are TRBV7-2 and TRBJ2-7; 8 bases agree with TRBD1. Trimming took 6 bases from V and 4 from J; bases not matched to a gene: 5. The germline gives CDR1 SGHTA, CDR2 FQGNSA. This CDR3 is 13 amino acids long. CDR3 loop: CASRSRGRYEQYF. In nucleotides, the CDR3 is TGTGCCAGCAGGTCCAGGGGGCGTTACGAGCAGTACTTC.

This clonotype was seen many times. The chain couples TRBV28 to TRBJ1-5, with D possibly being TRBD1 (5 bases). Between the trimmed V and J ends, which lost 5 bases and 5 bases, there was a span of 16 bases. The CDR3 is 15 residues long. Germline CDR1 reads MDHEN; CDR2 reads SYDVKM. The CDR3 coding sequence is TGTGCCAGCAGTAAGATGGGCCGGGGGGATCAGCCCCAGCATTTT. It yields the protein CASSKMGRGDQPQHF.

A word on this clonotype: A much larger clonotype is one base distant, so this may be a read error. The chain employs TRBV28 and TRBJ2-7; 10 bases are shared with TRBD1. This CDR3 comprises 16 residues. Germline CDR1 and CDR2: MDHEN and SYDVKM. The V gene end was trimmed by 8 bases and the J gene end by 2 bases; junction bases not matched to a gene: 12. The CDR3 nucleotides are TGTGCCAGCGGCCGATTCTCCGGGACAGGGGCCTACGAGCAGTACTTC. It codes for CASGRFSGTGAYEQYF. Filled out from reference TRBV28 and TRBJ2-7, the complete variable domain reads DVKVTQSSRYLVKRTGEKVFLECVQDMDHENMFWYRQDPGLGLRLIYFSYDVKMKEKGDIPEGYSVSREKKERFSLILESASTNQTSMYLCASGRFSGTGAYEQYFGPGTRLTVT.

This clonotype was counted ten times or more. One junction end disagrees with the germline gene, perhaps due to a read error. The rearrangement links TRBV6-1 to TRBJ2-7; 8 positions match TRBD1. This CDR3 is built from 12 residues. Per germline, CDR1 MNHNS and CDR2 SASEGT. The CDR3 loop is CASREGASDREF. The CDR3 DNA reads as TGTGCCAGCAGGGAGGGAGCTTCGGACAGGGAATTC.

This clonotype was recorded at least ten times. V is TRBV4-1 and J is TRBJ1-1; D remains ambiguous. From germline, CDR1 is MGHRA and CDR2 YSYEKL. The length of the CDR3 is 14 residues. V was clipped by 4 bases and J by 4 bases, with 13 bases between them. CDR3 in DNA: TGCGCCAGCAGCCCCGGTTTAGGGCCCACTGAAGCTTTCTTT. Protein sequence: CASSPGLGPTEAFF.

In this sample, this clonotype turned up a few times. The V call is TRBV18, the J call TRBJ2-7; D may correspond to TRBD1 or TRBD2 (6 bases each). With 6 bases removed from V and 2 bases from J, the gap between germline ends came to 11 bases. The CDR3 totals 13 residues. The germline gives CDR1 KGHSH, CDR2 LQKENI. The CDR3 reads CASSVRDTYEQYF. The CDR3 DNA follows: TGTGCCAGCTCGGTGCGGGACACCTACGAGCAGTACTTC.

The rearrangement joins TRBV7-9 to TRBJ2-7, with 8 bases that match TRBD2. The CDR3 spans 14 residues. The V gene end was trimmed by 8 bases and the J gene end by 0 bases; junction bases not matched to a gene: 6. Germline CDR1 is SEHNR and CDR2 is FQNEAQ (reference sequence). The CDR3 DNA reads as TGTGCCAGCGGAGCGGGGGTCTTCTCCTACGAGCAGTACTTC. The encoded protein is CASGAGVFSYEQYF.

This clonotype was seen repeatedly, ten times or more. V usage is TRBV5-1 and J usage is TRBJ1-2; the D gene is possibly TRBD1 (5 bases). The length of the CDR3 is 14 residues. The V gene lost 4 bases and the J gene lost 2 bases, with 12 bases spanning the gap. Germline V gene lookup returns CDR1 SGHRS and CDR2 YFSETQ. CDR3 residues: CASSRVGGNYGYTF. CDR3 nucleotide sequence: TGCGCCAGCAGCCGGGTCGGGGGAAACTATGGCTACACCTTC. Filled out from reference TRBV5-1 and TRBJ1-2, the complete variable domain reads KAGVTQTPRYLIKTRGQQVTLSCSPISGHRSVSWYQQTPGQGLQFLFEYFSETQRNKGNFPGRFSGRQFSNSRSEMNVSTLELGDSALYLCASSRVGGNYGYTFGSGTRLTVV.

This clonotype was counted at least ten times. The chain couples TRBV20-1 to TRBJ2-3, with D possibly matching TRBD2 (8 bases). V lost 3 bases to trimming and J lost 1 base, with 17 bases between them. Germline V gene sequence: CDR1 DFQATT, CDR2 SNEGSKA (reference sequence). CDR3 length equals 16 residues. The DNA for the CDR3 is TGCAGTGCTAGCGGGAGGGGGCCCGGTCGCACAGATACGCAGTATTTT. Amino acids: CSASGRGPGRTDTQYF.

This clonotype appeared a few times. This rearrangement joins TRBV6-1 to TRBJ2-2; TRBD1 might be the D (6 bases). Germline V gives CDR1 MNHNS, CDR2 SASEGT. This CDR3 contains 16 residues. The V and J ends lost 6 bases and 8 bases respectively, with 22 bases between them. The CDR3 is CASSTMPTGLIGELFF. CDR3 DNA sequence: TGTGCCAGCAGCACAATGCCGACAGGATTAATTGGGGAGCTGTTTTTT.

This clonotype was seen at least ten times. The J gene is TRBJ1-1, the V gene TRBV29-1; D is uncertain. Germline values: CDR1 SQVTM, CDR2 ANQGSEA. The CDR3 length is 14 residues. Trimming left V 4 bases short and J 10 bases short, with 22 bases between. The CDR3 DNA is TGCAGCGTTGTAATTCTTACAGAAGTTTTTCGAGCTTTCTTT. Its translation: CSVVILTEVFRAFF.

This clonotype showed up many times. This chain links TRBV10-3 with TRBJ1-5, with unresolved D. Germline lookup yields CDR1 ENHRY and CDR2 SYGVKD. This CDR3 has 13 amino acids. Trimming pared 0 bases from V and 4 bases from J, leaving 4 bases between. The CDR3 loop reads CAISESGNQPQHF. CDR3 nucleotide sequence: TGTGCCATCAGTGAGTCGGGGAATCAGCCCCAGCATTTT.

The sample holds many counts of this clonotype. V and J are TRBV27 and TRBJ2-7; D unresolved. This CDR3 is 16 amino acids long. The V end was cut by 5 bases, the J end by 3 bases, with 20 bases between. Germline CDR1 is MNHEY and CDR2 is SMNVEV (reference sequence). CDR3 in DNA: TGTGCCAGCAGTCCCCCCCCAATCGTAGCCGGCTACGAGCAGTACTTC. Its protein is CASSPPPIVAGYEQYF.

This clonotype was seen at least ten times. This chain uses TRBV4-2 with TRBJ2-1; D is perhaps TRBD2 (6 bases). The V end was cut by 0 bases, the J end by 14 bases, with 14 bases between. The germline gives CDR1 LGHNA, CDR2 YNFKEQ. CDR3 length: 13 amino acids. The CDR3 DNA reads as TGTGCCAGCAGCCAAGATCGGGGGAGGAGGGAGTTCTTC. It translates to CASSQDRGRREFF.

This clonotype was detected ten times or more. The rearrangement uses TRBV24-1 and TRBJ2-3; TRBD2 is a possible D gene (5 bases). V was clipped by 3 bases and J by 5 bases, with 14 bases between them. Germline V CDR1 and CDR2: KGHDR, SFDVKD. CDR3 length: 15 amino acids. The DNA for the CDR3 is TGTGCCACCAGTGATATTAGCAGTGGAGGAGATACGCAGTATTTT. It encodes CATSDISSGGDTQYF.

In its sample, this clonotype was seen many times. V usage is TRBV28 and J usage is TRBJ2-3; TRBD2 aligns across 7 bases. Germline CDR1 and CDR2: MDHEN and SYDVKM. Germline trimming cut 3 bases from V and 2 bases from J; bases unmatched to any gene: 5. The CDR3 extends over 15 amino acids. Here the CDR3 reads CASSLLGTITDTQYF. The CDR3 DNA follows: TGTGCCAGCAGTTTGCTTGGGACTATCACAGATACGCAGTATTTT.

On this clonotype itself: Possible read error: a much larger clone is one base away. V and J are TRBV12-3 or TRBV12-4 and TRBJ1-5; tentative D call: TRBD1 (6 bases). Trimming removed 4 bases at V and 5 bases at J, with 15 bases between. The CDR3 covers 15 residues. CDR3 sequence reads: CASSSQDWGHQPQHF. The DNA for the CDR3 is TGTGCCAGCAGTTCACAGGATTGGGGGCATCAGCCCCAGCATTTT.

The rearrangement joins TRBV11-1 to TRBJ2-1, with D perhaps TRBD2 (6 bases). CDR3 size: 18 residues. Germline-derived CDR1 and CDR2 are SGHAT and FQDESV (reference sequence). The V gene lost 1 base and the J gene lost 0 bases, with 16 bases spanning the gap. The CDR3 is CASSLEGTPLSSYNEQFF. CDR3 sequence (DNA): TGTGCCAGCAGCTTAGAGGGGACTCCCCTAAGCTCCTACAATGAGCAGTTCTTC.

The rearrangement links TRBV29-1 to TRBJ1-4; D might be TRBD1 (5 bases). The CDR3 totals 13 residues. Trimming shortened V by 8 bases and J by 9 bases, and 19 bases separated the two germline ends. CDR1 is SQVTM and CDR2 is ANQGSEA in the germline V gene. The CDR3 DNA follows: TGCAGCAGACCGGGGCAGATTTATAAAAAACTGTTTTTT. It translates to CSRPGQIYKKLFF.

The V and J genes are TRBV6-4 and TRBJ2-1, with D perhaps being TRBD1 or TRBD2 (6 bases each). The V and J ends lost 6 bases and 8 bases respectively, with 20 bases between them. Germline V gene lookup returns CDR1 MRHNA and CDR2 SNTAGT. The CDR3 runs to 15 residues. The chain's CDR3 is CASRIIGGSVHEQFF. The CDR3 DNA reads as TGTGCCAGCAGGATAATAGGGGGGTCGGTGCATGAGCAGTTCTTC.

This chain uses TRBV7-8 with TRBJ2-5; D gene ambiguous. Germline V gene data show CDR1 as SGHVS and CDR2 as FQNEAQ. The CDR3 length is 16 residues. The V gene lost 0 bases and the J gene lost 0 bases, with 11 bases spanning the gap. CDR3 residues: CASSLAATFNQETQYF. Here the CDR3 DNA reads TGTGCCAGCAGCTTAGCCGCGACGTTCAACCAAGAGACCCAGTACTTC.

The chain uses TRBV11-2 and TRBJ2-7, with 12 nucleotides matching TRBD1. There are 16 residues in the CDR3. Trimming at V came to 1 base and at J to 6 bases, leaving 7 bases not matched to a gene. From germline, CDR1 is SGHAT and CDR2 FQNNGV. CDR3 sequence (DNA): TGTGCCAGCAGCTTAGCGCCGGGACAGGGGGCAGCCGAGCAGTACTTC. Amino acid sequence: CASSLAPGQGAAEQYF. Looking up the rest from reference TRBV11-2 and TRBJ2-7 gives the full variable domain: EAGVAQSPRYKIIEKRQSVAFWCNPISGHATLYWYQQILGQGPKLLIQFQNNGVVDDSQLPKDRFSAERLKGVDSTLKIQPAKLEDSAVYLCASSLAPGQGAAEQYFGPGTRLTVT.

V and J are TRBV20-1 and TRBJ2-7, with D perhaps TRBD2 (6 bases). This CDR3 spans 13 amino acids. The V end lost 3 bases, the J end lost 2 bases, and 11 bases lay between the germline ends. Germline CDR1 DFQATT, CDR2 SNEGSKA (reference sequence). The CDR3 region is CSASGRFTYEQYF. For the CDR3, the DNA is TGCAGTGCTAGCGGGAGATTCACCTACGAGCAGTACTTC.

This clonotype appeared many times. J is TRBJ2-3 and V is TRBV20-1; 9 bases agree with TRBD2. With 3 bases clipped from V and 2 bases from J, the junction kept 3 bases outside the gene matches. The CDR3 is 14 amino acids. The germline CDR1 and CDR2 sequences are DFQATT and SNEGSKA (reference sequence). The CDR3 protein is CSARLAGVTDTQYF. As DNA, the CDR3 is TGCAGTGCTAGGTTAGCGGGAGTCACAGATACGCAGTATTTT.

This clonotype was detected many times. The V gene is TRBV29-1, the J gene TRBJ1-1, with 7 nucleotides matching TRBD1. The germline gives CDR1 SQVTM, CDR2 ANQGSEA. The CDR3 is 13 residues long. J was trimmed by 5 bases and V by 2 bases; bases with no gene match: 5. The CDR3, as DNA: TGCAGCGTTGAACAAGGCAGGGGGACTGAAGCTTTCTTT. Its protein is CSVEQGRGTEAFF.

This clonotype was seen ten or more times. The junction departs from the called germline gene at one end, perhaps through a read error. The CDR3 DNA reads TGTGCCAGCAGTAAAGAGGGGGGTCCTAACGAAAAACTGTTTTTT. It is translated as CASSKEGGPNEKLFF. The chain carries TRBV12-3 or TRBV12-4 and TRBJ1-4, with a weak D call TRBD1 (6 bases). The CDR3 covers 15 residues.

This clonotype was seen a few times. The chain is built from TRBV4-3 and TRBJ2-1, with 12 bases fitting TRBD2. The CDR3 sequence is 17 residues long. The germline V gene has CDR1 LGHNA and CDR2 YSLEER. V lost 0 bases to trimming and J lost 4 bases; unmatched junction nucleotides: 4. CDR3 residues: CASSQDRGTSGYNEQFF. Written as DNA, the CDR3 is TGCGCCAGCAGCCAAGATCGCGGGACTAGCGGGTACAATGAGCAGTTCTTC.

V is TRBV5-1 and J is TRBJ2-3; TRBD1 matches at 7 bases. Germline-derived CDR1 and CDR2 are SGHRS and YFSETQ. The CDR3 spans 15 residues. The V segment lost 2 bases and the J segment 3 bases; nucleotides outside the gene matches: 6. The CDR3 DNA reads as TGCGCCAGCAGCTTCCGGGACAGCTCAACAGATACGCAGTATTTT. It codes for CASSFRDSSTDTQYF.

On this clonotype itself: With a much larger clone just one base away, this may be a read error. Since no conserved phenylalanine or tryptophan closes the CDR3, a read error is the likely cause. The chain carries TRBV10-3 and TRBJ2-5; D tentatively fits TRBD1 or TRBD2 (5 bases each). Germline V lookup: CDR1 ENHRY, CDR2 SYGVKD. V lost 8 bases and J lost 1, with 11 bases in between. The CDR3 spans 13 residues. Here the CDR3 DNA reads TGTGCCATCGTGGTGGGGGTCCAAGAGACCCAGTACCTC. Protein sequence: CAIVVGVQETQYL.

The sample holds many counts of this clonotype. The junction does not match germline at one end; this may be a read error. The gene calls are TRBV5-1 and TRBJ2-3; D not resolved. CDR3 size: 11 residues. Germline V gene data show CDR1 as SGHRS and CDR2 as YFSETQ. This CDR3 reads CASSLGDTQYF. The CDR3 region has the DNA TGTGCCAGCAGTTTAGGAGATACGCAGTATTTT.

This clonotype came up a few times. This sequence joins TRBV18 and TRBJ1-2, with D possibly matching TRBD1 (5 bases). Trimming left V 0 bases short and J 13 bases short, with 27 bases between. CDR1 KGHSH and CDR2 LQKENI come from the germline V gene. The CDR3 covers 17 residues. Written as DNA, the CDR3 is TGTGCCAGCTCACCACCAGCTACCCGGCCTCGCGAGGGGACTGGCACCTTC. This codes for CASSPPATRPREGTGTF.

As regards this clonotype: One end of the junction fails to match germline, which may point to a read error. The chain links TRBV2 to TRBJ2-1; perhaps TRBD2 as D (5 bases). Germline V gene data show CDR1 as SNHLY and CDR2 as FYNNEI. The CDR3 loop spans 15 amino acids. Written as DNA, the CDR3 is TGTGCCAGCAGTGAAGGGGCCACTACGGGTAGCGAGCGGTTCTTC. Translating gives CASSEGATTGSERFF.